This T cell receptor beta chain was profiled in a study of molecular identifiers for immune sequencing clone quantification. Study findings and constraints: It was shown that clones above 20 RNA copies held over 98% of effector molecules, but under 1% in naive cells. Investigators reportedly could detect spiked Jurkat TCR RNA from one cell among approximately 1 million naive cells.

This clonotype was observed many times. Its antigen is still unknown. Source material for naive CD8 libraries was about 20,000 to 1,100,000 sorted cells, with 10%, 30% or 50% RNA. The germline CDR1 and CDR2 sequences are MGHRA and YSYEKL. Trimming cost V 0 bases and J 2 bases, with 11 bases left between them. This CDR3 has 15 amino acids. Previously described methods and listed TCR primers were used for bulk TCR libraries. TCRdb reprocessed the PCR reads via MiXCR and lists one record per CDR3 protein. The sample contains 97,000 or so distinct CDR3 sequences, roughly a quarter of which appear only once.

The sequence was obtained from a human donor in good health. Some libraries in this study had Jurkat cell RNA spiked in. The sample comprised naive CD8+ T cells from blood, with Jurkat cell RNA spiked in. Subset given: FACS-sorted CD8+CD4-CCR7+CD45RA+ naive T cells. V and J are TRBV4-1 and TRBJ2-7, with D possibly TRBD1 on 6 matching bases. In DNA, the CDR3 is TGCGCCAGCAGCCAAGAGGGGGCCGGCGCCTACGAGCAGTACTTC. Encoded protein: CASSQEGAGAYEQYF.